Listed here are 16 T cell receptor beta chains from one sample, sequenced in a study of response to subunit inactivated influenza vaccine. TCRdb independently ran MiXCR on the RT-PCR reads; one entry per CDR3 protein. Counted here are hundreds of thousands of distinct CDR3 sequences, approximately 15% occurring once; the ten biggest clones make up 6.5% to 8.5%. The sequencing used PBMCs from blood, collected around 14 days before vaccination. These receptors originate from a man aged 50 to 60 who received an inactivated influenza vaccine.

This clonotype was found a few times. The chain is built from TRBV5-1 and TRBJ2-1, with 10 nucleotides matching TRBD2. V was pared by 4 bases and J by 9 bases, with 10 bases of the junction left unmatched. Germline values: CDR1 SGHRS, CDR2 YFSETQ. CDR3 length: 15 amino acids. CDR3 sequence (DNA): TGCGCCAGCAGCCCGGTGCTAGCGGGAGTCGCTGAGCAGTTCTTC. It yields the protein CASSPVLAGVAEQFF.

This clonotype was counted many times. This sequence joins TRBV29-1 and TRBJ2-2; 9 bases fit TRBD1. V lost 6 bases to trimming and J lost 4 bases; unmatched junction nucleotides: 3. Germline V CDR1 and CDR2: SQVTM, ANQGSEA. There are 13 residues in the CDR3. The CDR3 DNA follows: TGCAGCGTGGACAGGGGTGGCACCGGGGAGCTGTTTTTT. This translates into CSVDRGGTGELFF.

This clonotype occurred a few times. The chain links TRBV20-1 to TRBJ2-1; possibly TRBD2 for D (6 bases). Per germline, CDR1 DFQATT and CDR2 SNEGSKA (reference sequence). V was clipped by 6 bases and J by 3 bases, with 18 bases between them. CDR3 size: 15 residues. The CDR3 DNA follows: TGCAGTGCAGCAGACGGGAGAAACATCTACAATGAGCAGTTCTTC. It codes for CSAADGRNIYNEQFF.

This clonotype was counted a few times. V gene TRBV20-1 combines with J gene TRBJ2-1; D unclear. V gave up 6 bases and J gave up 8 bases, with 17 bases separating them. The CDR3 contains 13 residues. Germline V CDR1 and CDR2: DFQATT, SNEGSKA (reference sequence). CDR3 residues: CSAHYAGSYEQFF. CDR3 DNA: TGCAGTGCCCACTACGCAGGTTCCTATGAGCAGTTCTTC.

This clonotype was recorded a few times. The gene calls are TRBV4-2 and TRBJ2-7, with D unclear. V was pared by 0 bases and J by 0 bases, with 9 bases between. Looked up from germline, CDR1 is LGHNA and CDR2 is YNFKEQ. CDR3 length: 15 amino acids. The DNA for the CDR3 is TGTGCCAGCAGCCAAGAGTGGCGGAGCTCCTACGAGCAGTACTTC. Translating it yields CASSQEWRSSYEQYF.

The chain joins TRBV6-1 to TRBJ2-5, with D uncertain. Trimming stripped 6 bases from V and 2 bases from J, with 10 bases between. The CDR3 has 13 amino acids. Germline values: CDR1 MNHNS, CDR2 SASEGT. The CDR3 spells CASSPWRQETQYF. The CDR3 nucleotides are TGTGCCAGCAGCCCCTGGCGTCAAGAGACCCAGTACTTC.

The chain links TRBV3-1 to TRBJ2-3; 7 positions agree with TRBD2. Unmatched junction bases numbered 8, after V lost 0 bases and J lost 5 bases. CDR1 and CDR2 (germline): LGHDT, YNNKEL (reference sequence). This CDR3 is built from 16 residues. CDR3 residues: CASSQEGREWGDTQYF. CDR3 coding DNA: TGTGCCAGCAGCCAAGAGGGGAGGGAGTGGGGAGATACGCAGTATTTT.

This clonotype appeared many times. V usage is TRBV20-1 and J usage is TRBJ1-5, with D perhaps matching TRBD1 (6 bases). Trimming shortened V by 3 bases and J by 7 bases, and 13 bases separated the two germline ends. The CDR3 is made up of 13 amino acids. Germline V gives CDR1 DFQATT, CDR2 SNEGSKA (reference sequence). As DNA, the CDR3 is TGCAGTGCTAGTGGGGGGCGGGGGCAGCCCCAGCATTTT. Translated, it gives CSASGGRGQPQHF.

This chain uses TRBV18 with TRBJ2-7, with D unclear. This CDR3 comprises 15 residues. The ends were cut back, 0 bases at V and 0 bases at J, with 9 bases in the middle. Germline assignment: CDR1 KGHSH and CDR2 LQKENI. DNA for the CDR3: TGTGCCAGCTCACCACCGGCGCGATACTCCTACGAGCAGTACTTC. Translating gives CASSPPARYSYEQYF.

The genes are TRBV19 and TRBJ2-2, with 8 bases fitting TRBD2. J was trimmed by 2 bases and V by 6 bases; bases with no gene match: 5. CDR3 length: 15 amino acids. Per the germline V gene, CDR1 is LNHDA and CDR2 is SQIVND (reference sequence). Here the CDR3 DNA reads TGTGCCAGTAGCCATAGCGGGACCAACACCGGGGAGCTGTTTTTT. This translates into CASSHSGTNTGELFF.

This clonotype was observed a handful of times. The rearrangement joins TRBV18 to TRBJ1-3, with D possibly TRBD1 on 5 matching bases. The CDR3 runs to 15 residues. CDR1 is KGHSH and CDR2 is LQKENI in the germline V gene. V was cut by 0 bases and J by 3 bases, with 9 bases left in between. CDR3 residues: CASSPPLGDGNTIYF. CDR3 bases: TGTGCCAGCTCACCACCGTTAGGGGATGGAAACACCATATATTTT.

The chain employs TRBV2 and TRBJ2-7; a weak D match, TRBD1 (5 bases). Germline V gene lookup returns CDR1 SNHLY and CDR2 FYNNEI. The V gene lost 7 bases and the J gene lost 2 bases, with 9 bases spanning the gap. The CDR3 extends over 12 amino acids. The CDR3 spells CASKDNAYEQYF. The CDR3 nucleotides are TGTGCCAGCAAGGACAATGCCTACGAGCAGTACTTC. Full variable domain (outside the CDR3, taken from reference TRBV2 and TRBJ2-7): EPEVTQTPSHQVTQMGQEVILRCVPISNHLYFYWYRQILGQKVEFLVSFYNNEISEKSEIFDDQFSVERPDGSNFTLKIRSTKLEDSAMYFCASKDNAYEQYFGPGTRLTVT.

This clonotype has ten or more counts. The chain is built from TRBV18 and TRBJ2-2; tentatively, D is TRBD2 (6 bases). The V gene's germline CDR1 is KGHSH and CDR2 LQKENI. V lost 6 bases to trimming and J lost 9 bases, with 11 bases between them. The CDR3 length is 12 residues. This CDR3 is CASSPEGRELFF. As DNA, the CDR3 is TGTGCCAGCTCCCCGGAGGGCCGGGAGCTGTTTTTT.

The chain has TRBV6-2 or TRBV6-3 and TRBJ2-1; TRBD2 is a possible D gene (7 bases). Trimming shortened V by 4 bases and J by 8 bases, and 18 bases separated the two germline ends. There are 15 residues in the CDR3. Germline-derived CDR1 and CDR2 are MNHEY and SVGEGT. The CDR3 reads CASSLTAGARHEQFF. CDR3 DNA sequence: TGTGCCAGCAGTTTGACGGCGGGGGCCCGACATGAGCAGTTCTTC.

A few counts support this clonotype. This chain connects TRBV12-3 or TRBV12-4 to TRBJ2-5, with unresolved D. This CDR3 has 12 residues. The V end was cut by 5 bases, the J end by 5 bases, with 9 bases between. CDR3 in DNA: TGTGCCAGCAGTCCAGCAAGGGAGACCCAGTACTTC. It translates to CASSPARETQYF.

This clonotype showed up just a few times. The chain recombines TRBV6-1 with TRBJ2-7; D remains unclear. The CDR3 has 13 amino acids. The germline CDR1 and CDR2 sequences are MNHNS and SASEGT. The germline V and J ends were trimmed by 2 bases and 6 bases, with 11 bases remaining between them. In nucleotides, the CDR3 is TGTGCCAGCAGTGAATACATGGCCCTCGAGCAGTACTTC. Its translation is CASSEYMALEQYF.